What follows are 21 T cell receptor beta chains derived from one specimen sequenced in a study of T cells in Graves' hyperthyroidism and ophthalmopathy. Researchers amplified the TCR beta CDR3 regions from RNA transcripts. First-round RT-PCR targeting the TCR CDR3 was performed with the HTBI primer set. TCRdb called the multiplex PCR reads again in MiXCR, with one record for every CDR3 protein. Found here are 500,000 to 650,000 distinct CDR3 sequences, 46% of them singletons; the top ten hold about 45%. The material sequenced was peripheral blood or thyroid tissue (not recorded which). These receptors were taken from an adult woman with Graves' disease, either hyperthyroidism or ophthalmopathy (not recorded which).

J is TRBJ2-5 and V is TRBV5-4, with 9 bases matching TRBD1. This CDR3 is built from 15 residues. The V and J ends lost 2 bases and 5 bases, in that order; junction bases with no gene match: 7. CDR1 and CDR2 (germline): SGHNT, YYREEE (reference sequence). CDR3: CASSFRQGVGETQYF. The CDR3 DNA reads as TGTGCCAGCAGCTTTCGACAGGGGGTTGGGGAGACCCAGTACTTC.

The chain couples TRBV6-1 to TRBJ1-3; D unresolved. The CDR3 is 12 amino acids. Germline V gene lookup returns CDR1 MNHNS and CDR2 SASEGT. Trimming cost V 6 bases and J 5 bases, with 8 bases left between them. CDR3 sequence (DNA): TGTGCCAGCAGGGAACACCGAAACACCATATATTTT. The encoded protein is CASREHRNTIYF.

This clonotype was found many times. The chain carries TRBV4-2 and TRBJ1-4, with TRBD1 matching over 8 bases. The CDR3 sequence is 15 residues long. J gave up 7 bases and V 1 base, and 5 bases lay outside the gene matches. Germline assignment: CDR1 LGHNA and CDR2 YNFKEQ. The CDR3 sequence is CASSQAGQASEKLFF. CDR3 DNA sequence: TGTGCCAGCAGCCAAGCGGGACAGGCGAGTGAAAAACTGTTTTTT.

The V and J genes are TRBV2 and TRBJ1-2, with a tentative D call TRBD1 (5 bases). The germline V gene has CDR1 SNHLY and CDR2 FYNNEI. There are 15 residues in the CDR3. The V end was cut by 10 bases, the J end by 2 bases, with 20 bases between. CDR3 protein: CAITRGGVLNYGYTF. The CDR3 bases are TGTGCCATCACACGCGGAGGGGTATTGAACTATGGCTACACCTTC. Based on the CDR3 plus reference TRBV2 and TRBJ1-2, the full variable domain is EPEVTQTPSHQVTQMGQEVILRCVPISNHLYFYWYRQILGQKVEFLVSFYNNEISEKSEIFDDQFSVERPDGSNFTLKIRSTKLEDSAMYFCAITRGGVLNYGYTFGSGTRLTVV.

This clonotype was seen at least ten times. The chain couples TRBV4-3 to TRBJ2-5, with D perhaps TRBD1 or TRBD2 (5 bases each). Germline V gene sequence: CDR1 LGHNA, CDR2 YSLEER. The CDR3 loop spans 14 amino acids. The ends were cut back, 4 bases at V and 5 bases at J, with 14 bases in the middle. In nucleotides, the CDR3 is TGCGCCAGCAGCCCCGCCGGGGCGGTGGAGACCCAGTACTTC. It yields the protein CASSPAGAVETQYF.

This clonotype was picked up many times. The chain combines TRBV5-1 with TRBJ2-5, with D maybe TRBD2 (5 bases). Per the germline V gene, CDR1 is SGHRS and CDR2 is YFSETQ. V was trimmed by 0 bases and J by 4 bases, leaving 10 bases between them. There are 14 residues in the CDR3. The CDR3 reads CASSLVVGAETQYF. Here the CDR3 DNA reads TGCGCCAGCAGCTTGGTAGTGGGAGCAGAGACCCAGTACTTC.

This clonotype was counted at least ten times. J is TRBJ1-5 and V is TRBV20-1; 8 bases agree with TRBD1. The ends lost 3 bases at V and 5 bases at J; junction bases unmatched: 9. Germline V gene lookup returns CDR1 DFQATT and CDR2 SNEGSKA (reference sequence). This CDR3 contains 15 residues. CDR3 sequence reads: CSASTGTGRYQPQHF. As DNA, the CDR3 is TGCAGTGCTAGTACGGGGACAGGCCGGTATCAGCCCCAGCATTTT.

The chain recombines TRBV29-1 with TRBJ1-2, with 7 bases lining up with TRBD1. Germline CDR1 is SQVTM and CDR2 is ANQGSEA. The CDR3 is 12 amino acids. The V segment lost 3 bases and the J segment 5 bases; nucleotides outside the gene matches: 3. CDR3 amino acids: CSVEGQRYGYTF. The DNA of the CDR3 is TGCAGCGTTGAGGGACAGAGATATGGCTACACCTTC.

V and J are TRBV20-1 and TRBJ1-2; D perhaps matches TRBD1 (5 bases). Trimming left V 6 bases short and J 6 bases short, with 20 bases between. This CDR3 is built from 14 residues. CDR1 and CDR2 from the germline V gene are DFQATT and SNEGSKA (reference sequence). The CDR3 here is CSATIASGDDGYTF. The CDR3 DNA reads TGCAGTGCCACGATCGCTTCTGGGGACGATGGCTACACCTTC.

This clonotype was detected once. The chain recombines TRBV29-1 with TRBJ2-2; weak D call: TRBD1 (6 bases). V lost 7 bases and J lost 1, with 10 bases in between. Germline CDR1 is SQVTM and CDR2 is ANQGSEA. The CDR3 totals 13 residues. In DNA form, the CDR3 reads TGCAGCGGGGGACAACTGAACACCGGGGAGCTGTTTTTT. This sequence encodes CSGGQLNTGELFF.

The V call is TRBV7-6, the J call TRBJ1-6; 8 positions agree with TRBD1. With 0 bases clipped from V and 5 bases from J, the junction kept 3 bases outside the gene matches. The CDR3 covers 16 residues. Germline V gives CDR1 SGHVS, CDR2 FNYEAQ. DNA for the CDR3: TGTGCCAGCAGCTTAGCGGCGACAGGGGATAATTCACCCCTCCACTTT. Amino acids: CASSLAATGDNSPLHF.

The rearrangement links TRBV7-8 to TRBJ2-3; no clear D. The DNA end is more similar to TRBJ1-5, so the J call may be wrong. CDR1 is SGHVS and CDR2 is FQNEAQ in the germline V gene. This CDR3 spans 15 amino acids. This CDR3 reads CASSQGSLGTDTQHF. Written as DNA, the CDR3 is TGTGCCAGCAGCCAAGGAAGCCTCGGCACAGATACGCAGCATTTT.

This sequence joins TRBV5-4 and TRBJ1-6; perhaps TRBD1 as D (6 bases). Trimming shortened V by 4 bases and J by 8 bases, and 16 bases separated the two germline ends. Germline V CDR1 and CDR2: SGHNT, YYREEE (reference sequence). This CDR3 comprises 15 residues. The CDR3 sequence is CASSPRTGGYSPLHF. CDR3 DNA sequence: TGTGCCAGCAGCCCTAGGACCGGGGGCTATTCACCCCTCCACTTT.

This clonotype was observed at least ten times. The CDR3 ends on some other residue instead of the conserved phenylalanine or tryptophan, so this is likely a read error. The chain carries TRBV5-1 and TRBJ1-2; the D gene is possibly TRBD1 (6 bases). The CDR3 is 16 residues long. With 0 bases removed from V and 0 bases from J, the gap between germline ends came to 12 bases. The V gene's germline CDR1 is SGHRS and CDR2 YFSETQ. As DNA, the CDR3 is TGCGCCAGCAGCTTGGATCCAGGGGCCACTAACTATGGCTACACCCTC. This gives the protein CASSLDPGATNYGYTL.

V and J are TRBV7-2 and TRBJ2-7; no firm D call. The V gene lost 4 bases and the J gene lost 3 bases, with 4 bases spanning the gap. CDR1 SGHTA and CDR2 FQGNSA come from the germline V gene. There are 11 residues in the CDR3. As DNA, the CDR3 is TGTGCCAGCAGCTACCACTACGAGCAGTACTTC. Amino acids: CASSYHYEQYF. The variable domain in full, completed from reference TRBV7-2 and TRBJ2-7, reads GAGVSQSPSNKVTEKGKDVELRCDPISGHTALYWYRQSLGQGLEFLIYFQGNSAPDKSGLPSDRFSAERTGGSVSTLTIQRTQQEDSAVYLCASSYHYEQYFGPGTRLTVT.

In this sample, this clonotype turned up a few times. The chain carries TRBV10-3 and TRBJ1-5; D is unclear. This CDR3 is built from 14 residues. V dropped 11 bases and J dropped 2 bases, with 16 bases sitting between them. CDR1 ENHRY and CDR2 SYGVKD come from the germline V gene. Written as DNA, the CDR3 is TGTGCCTCTAGAGGGAACCGGGGCAATCAGCCCCAGCATTTT. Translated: CASRGNRGNQPQHF.

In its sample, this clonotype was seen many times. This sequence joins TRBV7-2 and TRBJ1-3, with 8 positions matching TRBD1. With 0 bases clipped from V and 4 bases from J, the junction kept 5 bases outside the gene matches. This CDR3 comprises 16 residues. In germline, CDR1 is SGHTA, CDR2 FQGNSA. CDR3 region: CASSLAQGATGNTIYF. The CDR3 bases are TGTGCCAGCAGCTTAGCGCAGGGGGCCACAGGAAACACCATATATTTT.

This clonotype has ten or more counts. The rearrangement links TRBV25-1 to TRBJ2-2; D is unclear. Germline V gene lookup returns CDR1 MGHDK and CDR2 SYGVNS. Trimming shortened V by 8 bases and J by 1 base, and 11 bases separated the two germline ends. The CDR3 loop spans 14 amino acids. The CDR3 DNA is TGTGCCAGCTCGGTCGACTGGAACACCGGGGAGCTGTTTTTT. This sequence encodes CASSVDWNTGELFF.

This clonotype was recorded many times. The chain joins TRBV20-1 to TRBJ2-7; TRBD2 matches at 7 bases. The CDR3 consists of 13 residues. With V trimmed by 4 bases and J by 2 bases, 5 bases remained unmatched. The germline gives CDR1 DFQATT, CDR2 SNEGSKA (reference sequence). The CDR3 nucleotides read TGCAGTGCTAAGCGGGGAGGTGCCTACGAGCAGTACTTC. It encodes CSAKRGGAYEQYF.

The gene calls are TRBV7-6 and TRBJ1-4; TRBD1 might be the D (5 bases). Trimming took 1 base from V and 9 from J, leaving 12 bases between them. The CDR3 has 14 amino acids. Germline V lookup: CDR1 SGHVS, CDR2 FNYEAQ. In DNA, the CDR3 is TGTGCCAGCAGCTTAGAGGGGTCAGGGAAAAAACTGTTTTTT. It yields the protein CASSLEGSGKKLFF.

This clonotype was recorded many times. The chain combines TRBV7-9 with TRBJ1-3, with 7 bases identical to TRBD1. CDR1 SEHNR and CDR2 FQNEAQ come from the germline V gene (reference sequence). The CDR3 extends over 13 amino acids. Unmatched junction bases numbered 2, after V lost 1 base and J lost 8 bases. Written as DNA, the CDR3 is TGTGCCAGCAGCTTAGGGCAGGGGGACACCATATATTTT. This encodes CASSLGQGDTIYF.